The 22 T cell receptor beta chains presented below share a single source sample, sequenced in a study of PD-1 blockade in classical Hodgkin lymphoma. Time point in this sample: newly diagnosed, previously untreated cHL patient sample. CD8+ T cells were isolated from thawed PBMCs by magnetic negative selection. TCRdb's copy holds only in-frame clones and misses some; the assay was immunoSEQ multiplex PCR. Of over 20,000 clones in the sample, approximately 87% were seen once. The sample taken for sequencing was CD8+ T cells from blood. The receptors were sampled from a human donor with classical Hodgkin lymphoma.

The CDR3 sequence is CASSLRWAAMNTEAFF. The CDR3 coding sequence is TGTGCCAGCAGCTTACGCTGGGCAGCAATGAACACTGAAGCTTTCTTT. The chain employs TRBV7-6 and TRBJ1-1; D gene uncertain. Germline V gene sequence: CDR1 SGHVS, CDR2 FNYEAQ. Trimming shortened V by 2 bases and J by 0 bases, and 13 bases separated the two germline ends. This CDR3 has 16 amino acids.

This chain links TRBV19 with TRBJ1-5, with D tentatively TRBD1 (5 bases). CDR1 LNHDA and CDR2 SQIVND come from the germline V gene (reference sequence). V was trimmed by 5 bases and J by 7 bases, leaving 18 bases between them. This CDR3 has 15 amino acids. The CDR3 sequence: CASSSPGTGIQPQHF. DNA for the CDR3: TGTGCCAGTAGTTCCCCCGGGACGGGAATACAGCCCCAGCATTTT. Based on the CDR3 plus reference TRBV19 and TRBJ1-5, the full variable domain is DGGITQSPKYLFRKEGQNVTLSCEQNLNHDAMYWYRQDPGQGLRLIYYSQIVNDFQKGDIAEGYSVSREKKESFPLTVTSAQKNPTAFYLCASSSPGTGIQPQHFGDGTRLSIL.

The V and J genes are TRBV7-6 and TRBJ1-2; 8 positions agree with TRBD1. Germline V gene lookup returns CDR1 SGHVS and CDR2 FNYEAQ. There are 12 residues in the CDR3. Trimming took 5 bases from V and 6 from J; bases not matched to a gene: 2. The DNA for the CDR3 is TGTGCCAGCAGCCCAGGGGGCGATGGCTACACCTTC. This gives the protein CASSPGGDGYTF.

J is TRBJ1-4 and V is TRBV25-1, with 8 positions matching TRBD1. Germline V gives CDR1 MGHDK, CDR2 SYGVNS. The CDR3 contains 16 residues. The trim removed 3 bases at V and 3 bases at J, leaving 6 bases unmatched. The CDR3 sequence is CASSDLRDRSNEKLFF. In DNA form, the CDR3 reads TGTGCCAGCAGTGACCTTAGGGACAGGTCTAATGAAAAACTGTTTTTT.

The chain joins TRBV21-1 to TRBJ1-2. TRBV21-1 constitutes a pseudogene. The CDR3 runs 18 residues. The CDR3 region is CASSSHTHYGGDDYGYTF. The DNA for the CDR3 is TGTGCCAGCAGCTCCCACACACATTACGGGGGCGATGACTATGGCTACACCTTC.

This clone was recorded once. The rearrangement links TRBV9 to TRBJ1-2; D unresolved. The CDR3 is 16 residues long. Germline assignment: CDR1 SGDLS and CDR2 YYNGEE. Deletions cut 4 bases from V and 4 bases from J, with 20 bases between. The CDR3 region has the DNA TGTGCCAGCAGCATCTCCCTGGCCGGGTCAGGCTATGGCTACACCTTC. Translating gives CASSISLAGSGYGYTF.

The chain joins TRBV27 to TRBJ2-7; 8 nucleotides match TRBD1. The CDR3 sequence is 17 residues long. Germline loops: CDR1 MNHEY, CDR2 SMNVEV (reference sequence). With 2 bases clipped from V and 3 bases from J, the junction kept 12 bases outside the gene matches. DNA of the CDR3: TGTGCCAGCAGTTTAAGGGTGCCGGGTGACAGGGGCTACGAGCAGTACTTC. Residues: CASSLRVPGDRGYEQYF.

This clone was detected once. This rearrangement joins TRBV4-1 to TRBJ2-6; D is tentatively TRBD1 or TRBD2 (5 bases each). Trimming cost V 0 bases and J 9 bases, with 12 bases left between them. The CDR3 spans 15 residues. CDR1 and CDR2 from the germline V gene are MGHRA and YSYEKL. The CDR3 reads CASSQEKGPGNVLTF. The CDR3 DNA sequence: TGCGCCAGCAGCCAAGAGAAGGGACCCGGCAACGTCCTGACTTTC.

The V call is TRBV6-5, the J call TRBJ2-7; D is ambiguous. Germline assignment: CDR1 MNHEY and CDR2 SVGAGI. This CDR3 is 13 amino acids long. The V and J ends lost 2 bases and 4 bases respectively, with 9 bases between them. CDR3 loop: CASSYGIGYEQYF. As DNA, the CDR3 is TGTGCCAGCAGTTACGGTATAGGGTACGAGCAGTACTTC.

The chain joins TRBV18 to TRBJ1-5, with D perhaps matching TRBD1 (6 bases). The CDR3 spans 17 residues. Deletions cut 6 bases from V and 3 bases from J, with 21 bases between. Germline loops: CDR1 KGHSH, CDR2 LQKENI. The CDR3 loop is CASSRTAGGWDNQPQHF. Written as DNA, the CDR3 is TGTGCCAGCTCGCGGACAGCCGGGGGCTGGGACAATCAGCCCCAGCATTTT.

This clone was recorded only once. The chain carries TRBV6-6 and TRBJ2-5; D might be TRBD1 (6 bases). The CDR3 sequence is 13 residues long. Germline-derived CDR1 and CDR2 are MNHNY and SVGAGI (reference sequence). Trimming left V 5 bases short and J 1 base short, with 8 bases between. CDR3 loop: CASSRQAQETQYF. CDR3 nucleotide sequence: TGTGCCAGCAGTCGACAGGCCCAAGAGACCCAGTACTTC.

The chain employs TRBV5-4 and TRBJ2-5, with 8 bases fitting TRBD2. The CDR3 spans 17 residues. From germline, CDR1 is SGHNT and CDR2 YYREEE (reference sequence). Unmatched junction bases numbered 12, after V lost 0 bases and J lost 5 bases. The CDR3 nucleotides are TGTGCCAGCAGCTTGGTAGCGGGGATGGCCCCAGGGGAGACCCAGTACTTC. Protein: CASSLVAGMAPGETQYF.

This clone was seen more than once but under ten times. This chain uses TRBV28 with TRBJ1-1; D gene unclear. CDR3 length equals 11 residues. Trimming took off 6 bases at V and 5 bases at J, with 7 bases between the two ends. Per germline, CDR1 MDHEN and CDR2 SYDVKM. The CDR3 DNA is TGTGCCAGCAGCCATGGGACTGAAGCTTTCTTT. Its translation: CASSHGTEAFF.

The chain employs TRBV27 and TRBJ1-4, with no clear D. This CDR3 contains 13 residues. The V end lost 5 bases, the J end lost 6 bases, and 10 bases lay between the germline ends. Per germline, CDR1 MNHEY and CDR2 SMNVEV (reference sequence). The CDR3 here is CASSPWVDEKLFF. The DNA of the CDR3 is TGTGCCAGCAGTCCATGGGTGGATGAAAAACTGTTTTTT.

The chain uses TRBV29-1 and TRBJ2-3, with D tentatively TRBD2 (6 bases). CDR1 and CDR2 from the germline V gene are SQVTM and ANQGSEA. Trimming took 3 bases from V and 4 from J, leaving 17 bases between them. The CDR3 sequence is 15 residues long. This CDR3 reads CSVEGGAVFADTQYF. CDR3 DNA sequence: TGCAGCGTTGAGGGCGGGGCGGTTTTTGCAGATACGCAGTATTTT.

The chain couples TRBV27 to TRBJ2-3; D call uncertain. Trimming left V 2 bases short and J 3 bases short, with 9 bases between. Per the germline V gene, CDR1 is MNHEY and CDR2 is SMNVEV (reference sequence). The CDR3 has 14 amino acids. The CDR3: CASSLIGATDTQYF. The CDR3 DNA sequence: TGTGCCAGCAGTTTAATAGGAGCGACAGATACGCAGTATTTT.

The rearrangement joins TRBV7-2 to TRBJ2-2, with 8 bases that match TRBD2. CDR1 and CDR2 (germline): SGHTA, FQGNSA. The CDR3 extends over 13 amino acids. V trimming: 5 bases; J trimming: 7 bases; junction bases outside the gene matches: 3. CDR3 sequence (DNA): TGTGCCAGCAGCCCTGGGACTAGCGGGGAGCTGTTTTTT. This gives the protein CASSPGTSGELFF.

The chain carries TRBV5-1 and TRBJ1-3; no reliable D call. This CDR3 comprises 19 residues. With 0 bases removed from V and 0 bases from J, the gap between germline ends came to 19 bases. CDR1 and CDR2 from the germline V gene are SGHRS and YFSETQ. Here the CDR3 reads CASSLGGRRTGSSGNTIYF. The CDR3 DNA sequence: TGCGCCAGCAGCTTGGGGGGTCGTAGGACGGGATCCTCTGGAAACACCATATATTTT.

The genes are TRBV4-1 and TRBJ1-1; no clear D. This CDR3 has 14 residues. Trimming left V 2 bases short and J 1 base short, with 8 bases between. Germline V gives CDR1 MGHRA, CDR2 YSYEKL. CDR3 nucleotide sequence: TGCGCCAGCAGCCAACCGTGGGAGAACACTGAAGCTTTCTTT. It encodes CASSQPWENTEAFF.

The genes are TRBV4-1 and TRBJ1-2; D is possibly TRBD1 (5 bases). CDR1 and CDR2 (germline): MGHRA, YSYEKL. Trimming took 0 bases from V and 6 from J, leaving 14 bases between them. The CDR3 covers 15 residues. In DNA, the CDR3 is TGCGCCAGCAGCCAAGATCACCAGGGAGGGGATGGCTACACCTTC. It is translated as CASSQDHQGGDGYTF.

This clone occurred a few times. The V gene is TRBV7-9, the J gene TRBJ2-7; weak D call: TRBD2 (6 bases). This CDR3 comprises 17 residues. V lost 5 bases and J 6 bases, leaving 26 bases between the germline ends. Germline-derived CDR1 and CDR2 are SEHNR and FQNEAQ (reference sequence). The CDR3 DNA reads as TGTGCCAGCAGCCCCGGGCCGGAGGGAGACGGCGGGTCCGAGCAGTACTTC. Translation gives CASSPGPEGDGGSEQYF.

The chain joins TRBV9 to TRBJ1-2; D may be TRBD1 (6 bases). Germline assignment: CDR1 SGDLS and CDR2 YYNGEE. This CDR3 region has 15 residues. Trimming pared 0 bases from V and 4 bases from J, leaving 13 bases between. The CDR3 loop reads CASSVGDIALYGYTF. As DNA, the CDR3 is TGTGCCAGCAGCGTAGGGGACATTGCGCTCTATGGCTACACCTTC.